This is a list of T cell receptor beta chains from one sample in a study of cytomegalovirus exposure and HLA in healthy donors. Produced via immunoSEQ multiplex PCR; TCRdb's table is partial and in-frame only. The sample yields some 150,000 clones, roughly three quarters seen once. Sequenced material: PBMCs. The receptors stem from a young man in good health and CMV-seropositive. The CDR3 runs from the conserved cysteine through the conserved F or W. The D gene is left open where the match is weak. Clone sizes are given selectively: once, few, many, or a class where the clone is expanded.

NA,15,TRBJ1-4,TRBV10-3,NA,CAIRATGSAHEKLFF,TGTGCCATCAGAGCTACAGGGTCAGCCCATGAAAAACTGTTTTTT
NA,15,TRBJ1-2,TRBV5-1,TRBD1,CASSQRQGANYGYTF,TGCGCCAGCAGCCAAAGACAGGGGGCCAACTATGGCTACACCTTC
few,16,TRBJ2-1,TRBV19,TRBD2,CASSPWTSGRANEQFF,TGTGCCAGTAGTCCCTGGACTAGCGGGAGGGCCAATGAGCAGTTCTTC
NA,16,TRBJ2-3,TRBV2,TRBD2,CASSEGTSGSTDTQYF,TGTGCCAGCAGTGAAGGGACTAGCGGAAGCACAGATACGCAGTATTTT
NA,14,TRBJ2-7,TRBV5-5,NA,CASSGDGGTYEQYF,TGTGCCAGCAGCGGGGACGGCGGGACCTACGAGCAGTACTTC
NA,15,TRBJ2-7,TRBV7-8,TRBD1,CASSSYSRTGLEQYF,TGTGCCAGCAGCTCCTACTCGAGGACAGGCCTCGAGCAGTACTTC
once,14,TRBJ1-1,TRBV18,NA,CASSPTTANTEAFF,TGTGCCAGCTCACCGACAACAGCGAACACTGAAGCTTTCTTT
NA,14,TRBJ2-3,TRBV10-3,TRBD2,CAISGLAESDTQYF,TGTGCCATCAGCGGACTAGCGGAATCGGATACGCAGTATTTT
NA,13,TRBJ1-1,TRBV7-2,TRBD1,CASSLNRGTEAFF,TGTGCCAGCAGCCTAAACAGGGGCACTGAAGCTTTCTTT
few,18,TRBJ2-7,TRBV6-1,TRBD2,CASSELIAGGTRPYEQYF,TGTGCCAGCAGTGAATTGATCGCTGGGGGGACTAGACCCTACGAGCAGTACTTC
NA,15,TRBJ2-7,TRBV27,TRBD1,CASRPATDRGYEQYF,TGTGCCAGCAGGCCGGCGACGGACAGGGGCTACGAGCAGTACTTC
NA,18,TRBJ2-1,TRBV7-2,TRBD2,CASSPDRLGTRNGNEQFF,TGTGCCAGCAGCCCAGATCGCCTGGGGACTAGGAACGGCAATGAGCAGTTCTTC
NA,16,TRBJ2-3,TRBV4-2,NA,CASSQEFGGPTDTQYF,TGTGCCAGCAGCCAAGAGTTCGGGGGTCCCACAGATACGCAGTATTTT
NA,19,TRBJ2-6,TRBV23-1,TRBD2,CASSQMWRGAISGANVLTF,TGCGCCAGCAGTCAAATGTGGCGGGGGGCCATCTCTGGGGCCAACGTCCTGACTTTC
NA,14,TRBJ2-7,TRBV5-6,TRBD1,CASSTFGTGNEQYF,TGTGCCAGCAGCACCTTCGGGACAGGGAACGAGCAGTACTTC
NA,13,TRBJ1-6,TRBV2,NA,CATTLVSNSPLHF,TGTGCCACCACACTAGTCTCGAATTCACCCCTCCACTTT
NA,12,TRBJ2-2,TRBV10-3,NA,CAYSGSTGELFF,TGTGCCTACTCAGGATCCACCGGGGAGCTGTTTTTT
NA,15,TRBJ1-6,TRBV27,NA,CASSLFTGPNSPLHF,TGTGCCAGCAGTTTATTCACAGGGCCAAATTCACCCCTCCACTTT
NA,13,TRBJ1-1,TRBV12-5,NA,CASSPSLNTEAFF,TGTGCTAGTTCGCCGAGCCTGAACACTGAAGCTTTCTTT
NA,15,TRBJ2-3,TRBV4-3,NA,CASSQEMRGIDTQYF,TGCGCCAGCAGCCAAGAGATGCGGGGAATAGATACGCAGTATTTT
NA,15,TRBJ2-5,TRBV6-1,TRBD2,CASSGGLAGRETQYF,TGTGCCAGCTCCGGTGGACTAGCGGGAAGAGAGACCCAGTACTTC
NA,13,TRBJ1-5,TRBV7-9,TRBD1,CASSLTGVQPQHF,TGTGCCAGCAGCTTAACAGGGGTTCAGCCCCAGCATTTT
NA,17,TRBJ2-3,TRBV7-2,TRBD2,CASSSKTSGRGTDTQYF,TGTGCCAGCAGCTCGAAGACTAGCGGGAGGGGCACAGATACGCAGTATTTT
NA,16,TRBJ1-5,TRBV5-6,NA,CASSLFGGQENQPQHF,TGTGCCAGCAGCTTGTTCGGGGGGCAAGAGAATCAGCCCCAGCATTTT
NA,14,TRBJ1-6,TRBV19,NA,CASSYGSYNSPLHF,TGTGCCAGTAGTTACGGCTCCTATAATTCACCCCTCCACTTT
few,15,TRBJ2-1,TRBV11-2,NA,CASSLLAGPRNEQFF,TGTGCCAGCAGCTTACTTGCAGGGCCGAGGAATGAGCAGTTCTTC
NA,14,TRBJ1-1,TRBV5-1,TRBD1,CASSLQGMNTEAFF,TGCGCCAGCAGCTTACAGGGGATGAACACTGAAGCTTTCTTT
NA,15,TRBJ2-1,TRBV7-9,TRBD2,CASSLGLAGVNEQFF,TGTGCCAGCAGCTTGGGGCTAGCGGGAGTAAATGAGCAGTTCTTC
few,15,TRBJ2-3,TRBV5-4,TRBD1,CASSPGTGGTDTQYF,TGTGCCAGCAGCCCCGGGACAGGGGGCACAGATACGCAGTATTTT
NA,15,TRBJ2-7,TRBV10-1,TRBD2,CASSASLSGGDEQYF,TGCGCCAGCAGTGCCTCTTTGAGCGGGGGCGACGAGCAGTACTTC
NA,14,TRBJ2-7,TRBV18,TRBD1,CASSLDRDSYEQYF,TGTGCCAGCTCACTAGACAGGGATTCCTACGAGCAGTACTTC
NA,17,TRBJ1-1,TRBV4-1,TRBD1,CASSQGYRQGANTEAFF,TGCGCCAGCAGCCAGGGCTATCGACAGGGGGCGAACACTGAAGCTTTCTTT
NA,17,TRBJ1-2,TRBV29-1,TRBD1,CSVEALLGTGGDWGYTF,TGCAGCGTTGAAGCATTACTCGGGACAGGGGGAGACTGGGGCTACACCTTC
NA,19,TRBJ2-3,TRBV4-3,TRBD1,CASSQLSMERDRSTDTQYF,TGCGCCAGCAGCCAATTGTCTATGGAGAGGGACAGAAGCACAGATACGCAGTATTTT
once,16,TRBJ2-5,TRBV10-2,TRBD1,CASSPNRGRSQETQYF,TGCGCCAGCAGCCCTAACAGGGGGCGATCTCAAGAGACCCAGTACTTC
once,13,TRBJ2-5,TRBV30,TRBD1,CAWEPGQMETQYF,TGTGCCTGGGAGCCGGGACAGATGGAGACCCAGTACTTC
NA,15,TRBJ1-5,TRBV4-2,NA,CASSQAAQGDQPQHF,TGTGCCAGCAGCCAAGCTGCGCAGGGCGATCAGCCCCAGCATTTT
NA,15,TRBJ1-2,TRBV28,NA,CASRIGGGSNYGYTF,TGTGCCAGCAGAATTGGGGGGGGCTCGAACTATGGCTACACCTTC
NA,14,TRBJ1-2,TRBV4-3,NA,CASSPGKGGYGYTF,TGCGCCAGCAGCCCTGGTAAGGGAGGCTATGGCTACACCTTC
NA,11,TRBJ2-1,TRBV20-1,NA,CSPRSSQGQFF,TGCAGTCCACGGTCGTCACAGGGGCAGTTCTTC
NA,14,TRBJ2-7,TRBV7-9,NA,CASSLGRQTYEQYF,TGTGCCAGCAGCTTAGGTAGACAGACCTACGAGCAGTACTTC
NA,13,TRBJ2-7,TRBV9,NA,CASSMGQGNEQYF,TGTGCCAGCAGCATGGGGCAGGGGAACGAGCAGTACTTC
NA,13,TRBJ2-1,TRBV30,TRBD2,CAWSGGGFNEQFF,TGTGCCTGGTCTGGCGGGGGGTTCAATGAGCAGTTCTTC
few,14,TRBJ2-7,TRBV19,NA,CASSINRVAYEQYF,TGTGCCAGTAGTATAAACAGGGTGGCCTACGAGCAGTACTTC
NA,15,TRBJ1-3,TRBV5-4,NA,CASSLGLPSGNTIYF,TGTGCCAGCAGCTTGGGGCTGCCCTCTGGAAACACCATATATTTT
few,14,TRBJ2-7,TRBV19,NA,CASSWGRRADEQYF,TGTGCCAGTAGTTGGGGGCGAAGGGCGGACGAGCAGTACTTC
few,15,TRBJ2-2,TRBV2,TRBD1,CASSGMTGDTGELFF,TGTGCCAGCAGCGGTATGACAGGGGACACCGGGGAGCTGTTTTTT
NA,17,TRBJ1-1,TRBV5-8,TRBD1,CASSLRTGGSTNTEAFF,TGTGCCAGCAGCTTACGGACAGGGGGTTCGACGAACACTGAAGCTTTCTTT